There are many counts of the clone carrying this T cell receptor beta chain. The sample originates from a study of T cell repertoires in cytomegalovirus infection. TCRdb passed the reads through MiXCR, listing each CDR3 protein once. This sample has roughly 500,000 distinct CDR3 sequences, with approximately 16% found just once. CDR1 is DFQATT, CDR2 SNEGSKA, per germline (reference sequence). V was trimmed by 3 bases and J by 2 bases, leaving 12 bases between them. The CDR3 is 14 residues long. The sample consisted of CD8+ T cells from PBMCs. The origin of this receptor is a human donor in good health (CMV status not recorded). Some clones in this sample may be carry-over from other donors' samples. V is TRBV20-1 and J is TRBJ2-3, with a possible D match to TRBD2 (6 bases). Here the CDR3 DNA reads TGCAGTGCTAGTGGCACGGGAGACACAGATACGCAGTATTTT. Protein sequence: CSASGTGDTDTQYF.